The 12 T cell receptor beta chains below come from one sample, sequenced in a study of blood T cell repertoires in COVID-19. Only in-frame clones appear in the TCRdb table, and some are missing; sequencing was by immunoSEQ multiplex PCR. The repertoire holds 36,000 or so clones, with 90% as singletons. Input material: peripheral blood. The receptors derive from a human donor in a cohort sampled during active COVID-19.

This CDR3 reads CASSAGQGNYGYTF. CDR3 in DNA: TGTGCCAGCAGTGCGGGACAGGGTAACTATGGCTACACCTTC. This chain connects TRBV5-4 to TRBJ1-2, with TRBD1 identical over 9 bases. This CDR3 is built from 14 residues. Germline lookup yields CDR1 SGHNT and CDR2 YYREEE (reference sequence). V lost 5 bases and J lost 1; bases outside the gene matches: 3.

J is TRBJ2-5 and V is TRBV9; TRBD1 aligns across 7 bases. The CDR3 is made up of 14 amino acids. V shed 3 bases, J shed 4 bases, and the junction held 6 bases outside the gene matches. Germline loops: CDR1 SGDLS, CDR2 YYNGEE. The CDR3 protein is CASSARTGGETQYF. CDR3 DNA: TGTGCCAGCAGCGCGAGGACAGGAGGAGAGACCCAGTACTTC. Variable domain in full (rest from reference TRBV9 and TRBJ2-5): DSGVTQTPKHLITATGQRVTLRCSPRSGDLSVYWYQQSLDQGLQFLIQYYNGEERAKGNILERFSAQQFPDLHSELNLSSLELGDSALYFCASSARTGGETQYFGPGTRLLVL.

The rearrangement uses TRBV28 and TRBJ2-4, with D maybe TRBD2 (5 bases). This CDR3 is 11 amino acids long. Trimming left V 8 bases short and J 5 bases short, with 7 bases between. In germline, CDR1 is MDHEN, CDR2 SYDVKM. The CDR3 is CASRTQNIQYF. DNA for the CDR3: TGTGCCAGCCGGACTCAAAACATTCAGTACTTC. Together with reference TRBV28 and TRBJ2-4, the CDR3 gives the full variable domain: DVKVTQSSRYLVKRTGEKVFLECVQDMDHENMFWYRQDPGLGLRLIYFSYDVKMKEKGDIPEGYSVSREKKERFSLILESASTNQTSMYLCASRTQNIQYFGAGTRLSVL.

This chain links TRBV18 with TRBJ1-1, with 7 bases aligning to TRBD1. V lost 3 bases and J lost 3; bases outside the gene matches: 16. This CDR3 has 18 amino acids. The germline gives CDR1 KGHSH, CDR2 LQKENI. CDR3 protein: CASSPNRGSMGRDTEAFF. CDR3 coding DNA: TGTGCCAGCTCACCTAACAGGGGCTCCATGGGGCGGGACACTGAAGCTTTCTTT.

This chain links TRBV18 with TRBJ2-3; D may be TRBD2 (6 bases). Looked up from germline, CDR1 is KGHSH and CDR2 is LQKENI. This CDR3 has 15 residues. Trimming cost V 4 bases and J 0 bases, with 11 bases left between them. CDR3 loop: CASSRWGESTDTQYF. The CDR3 DNA reads as TGTGCCAGCTCACGATGGGGGGAAAGCACAGATACGCAGTATTTT.

V gene TRBV11-2 combines with J gene TRBJ2-1; possibly TRBD2 for D (5 bases). The germline V and J ends were trimmed by 6 bases and 13 bases, with 16 bases remaining between them. The CDR3 loop spans 12 amino acids. Germline lookup yields CDR1 SGHAT and CDR2 FQNNGV. The CDR3 DNA reads as TGTGCCAGCAGACGAGGGAGTAGGGAACAGTTCTTC. Its protein product is CASRRGSREQFF.

The J gene is TRBJ2-3, the V gene TRBV19, with 12 bases aligning to TRBD2. The trim removed 1 base at V and 6 bases at J, leaving 5 bases unmatched. CDR3 length: 16 amino acids. CDR1 and CDR2 (germline): LNHDA, SQIVND (reference sequence). CDR3 sequence reads: CASSIGGTSGRDTQYF. The CDR3 bases are TGTGCCAGTAGTATAGGGGGGACTAGCGGGCGTGATACGCAGTATTTT. Variable domain in full (rest from reference TRBV19 and TRBJ2-3): DGGITQSPKYLFRKEGQNVTLSCEQNLNHDAMYWYRQDPGQGLRLIYYSQIVNDFQKGDIAEGYSVSREKKESFPLTVTSAQKNPTAFYLCASSIGGTSGRDTQYFGPGTRLTVL.

The chain has TRBV19 and TRBJ2-3, with a possible D match to TRBD2 (6 bases). The CDR3 contains 19 residues. V dropped 3 bases and J dropped 0 bases, with 22 bases sitting between them. Germline V CDR1 and CDR2: LNHDA, SQIVND (reference sequence). CDR3 DNA sequence: TGTGCCAGTAGTATTAAGCGTGTGGGAGCGGAGGGTAGCACAGATACGCAGTATTTT. It yields the protein CASSIKRVGAEGSTDTQYF.

Here the CDR3 reads CASSPTGTETQYF. The DNA of the CDR3 is TGCGCCAGCAGCCCCACAGGGACGGAGACCCAGTACTTC. The chain recombines TRBV5-1 with TRBJ2-5, with TRBD1 as a possible D gene (6 bases). CDR3 size: 13 residues. Trimming pared 4 bases from V and 5 bases from J, leaving 12 bases between. From germline, CDR1 is SGHRS and CDR2 YFSETQ.

V usage is TRBV11-2 and J usage is TRBJ2-1; TRBD2 agrees at 14 bases. V lost 5 bases to trimming and J lost 12 bases; unmatched junction nucleotides: 9. The CDR3 is 15 residues long. Germline V gene sequence: CDR1 SGHAT, CDR2 FQNNGV. The CDR3 sequence: CASSVGTSGSVGQFF. CDR3 DNA sequence: TGTGCCAGCAGCGTCGGGACTAGCGGGAGTGTTGGGCAGTTCTTC.

This chain joins TRBV11-2 and TRBJ2-3; 8 bases map to TRBD2. V lost 1 base, J lost 3 bases, and 3 bases stayed unmatched. The CDR3 has 15 residues. CDR1 and CDR2 (germline): SGHAT, FQNNGV. The CDR3 loop reads CASSLGPGGTDTQYF. For the CDR3, the DNA is TGTGCCAGCAGCTTAGGGCCGGGAGGGACAGATACGCAGTATTTT.

The V call is TRBV3-1 (or the pseudogene TRBV3-2), the J call TRBJ1-1; no clear D gene. Germline V gives CDR1 LGHDT, CDR2 YNNKEL (reference sequence). This CDR3 is built from 14 residues. Trimming shortened V by 1 base and J by 0 bases, and 6 bases separated the two germline ends. The CDR3 protein is CASSQGVMNTEAFF. The CDR3, as DNA: TGTGCCAGCAGCCAAGGAGTTATGAACACTGAAGCTTTCTTT.